What follows is one T cell receptor (beta chain) and its context. Its antigen is still unknown. PCR involved 60 Vbeta and 13 Jbeta primers. Some clones are missing from TCRdb's copy, which holds only in-frame ones; the method was immunoSEQ multiplex PCR. This sample has some 160,000 clones, with approximately 80% found just once. This specimen comes from a study of cytomegalovirus exposure and HLA in healthy donors. This CDR3 region has 12 residues. Study-level points and caveats: Later work associated around 18,000 TCR beta sequences with HLA alleles at 0.05 false discovery rate. A later analysis reportedly found that, within productive TCRs, an Asian-associated ancestry cluster had fewer N-insertions than the mean observed across the approximately 660 donors. The presence/absence work took it that sequencing depth was about the same across donors.

The receptor was derived from a male donor in good health and CMV-seropositive. Specimen: PBMCs. The rearrangement uses TRBV12-2 and TRBJ2-1; the table's TRBD1 call for D was not verified on the DNA. TRBV12-2 is classified as a pseudogene. In DNA form, the CDR3 reads TGTGCAAGTCGCTTAGGGACAAATGAGCAGTTCTTC. It translates to CASRLGTNEQFF.